The TCR beta chain under discussion was sequenced for a study of T cell repertoires in cytomegalovirus infection. V lost 5 bases and J lost 4; bases outside the gene matches: 13. There are 16 residues in the CDR3. Germline-derived CDR1 and CDR2 are SEHNR and FQNEAQ (reference sequence). TCRdb analysed the reads with MiXCR anew, one entry per CDR3 protein. There are approximately 280,000 distinct CDR3 sequences in the sample; roughly 21% occur only once, and roughly 20% lies in the top ten. The sample holds a few counts of this clonotype. Its target is not known. This clonotype was obtained from a human donor in good health (CMV status not recorded). Some clones in this sample may be carry-over from other donors' samples. V usage is TRBV7-9 and J usage is TRBJ2-7, with 8 bases lining up with TRBD2. The sequences come from cultured PBMCs, collected from culture after CMV antigen stimulation. In DNA form, the CDR3 reads TGTGCCAGCAGCCCCGCACTAGCGGAAAGATCGTACGAGCAGTACTTC. Translated: CASSPALAERSYEQYF.